Shown below are 8 T cell receptor beta chains from a single sample sequenced in a study of PD-1 blockade in classical Hodgkin lymphoma. TCRdb's copy holds only in-frame clones and misses some; the assay was immunoSEQ multiplex PCR. This table holds approximately 36,000 clones, about 70% found once. With no exception, relapse followed autologous stem cell transplantation in all patients, and brentuximab vedotin exposure varied. The material was peripheral blood mononuclear cells (PBMCs), obtained before the second cycle of nivolumab. The receptors come from a human donor with classical Hodgkin lymphoma.

The chain employs TRBV9 and TRBJ2-3; 11 positions match TRBD2. This CDR3 region has 16 residues. V lost 3 bases to trimming and J lost 3 bases; unmatched junction nucleotides: 6. Germline V CDR1 and CDR2: SGDLS, YYNGEE. CDR3 sequence (DNA): TGTGCCAGCAGCGGAAATAGCGGGGGGGCAACAGATACGCAGTATTTT. Translating gives CASSGNSGGATDTQYF.

The rearrangement joins TRBV27 to TRBJ1-1, with a possible D match to TRBD1 (5 bases). This CDR3 contains 13 residues. Germline V lookup: CDR1 MNHEY, CDR2 SMNVEV (reference sequence). V was trimmed by 6 bases and J by 7 bases, leaving 15 bases between them. CDR3 loop: CASSSLPGLEAFF. The CDR3 bases are TGTGCCAGCAGCTCCTTACCGGGACTTGAAGCTTTCTTT.

This clone appeared a few times. This sequence joins TRBV30 and TRBJ1-4, with D maybe TRBD1 (6 bases). CDR1 GTSNPN and CDR2 SVGIG come from the germline V gene (reference sequence). Trimming shortened V by 2 bases and J by 6 bases, and 16 bases separated the two germline ends. The CDR3 sequence is 15 residues long. The CDR3 bases are TGTGCCTGGAGTTTAACGGACAGTCTCCATGAAAAACTGTTTTTT. Translated, it gives CAWSLTDSLHEKLFF.

V is TRBV11-3 and J is TRBJ1-2; D is possibly TRBD1 (5 bases). Germline V gives CDR1 SGHNT, CDR2 YENEEA. The CDR3 is 13 amino acids. Trimming shortened V by 5 bases and J by 8 bases, and 15 bases separated the two germline ends. CDR3 sequence reads: CASSADRGRGYTF. CDR3 coding DNA: TGTGCCAGCAGCGCTGACCGGGGGAGAGGCTACACCTTC. The full variable domain, in which reference TRBV11-3 and TRBJ1-2 provide the parts outside the CDR3, is EAGVVQSPRYKIIEKKQPVAFWCNPISGHNTLYWYLQNLGQGPELLIRYENEEAVDDSQLPKDRFSAERLKGVDSTLKIQPAELGDSAVYLCASSADRGRGYTFGSGTRLTVV.

This chain joins TRBV4-1 and TRBJ1-2; D unresolved. The ends were cut back, 1 base at V and 6 bases at J, with 15 bases in the middle. The CDR3 is 15 amino acids. Germline CDR1 is MGHRA and CDR2 is YSYEKL. CDR3 sequence: CASSQVSWLSNGYTF. In nucleotides, the CDR3 is TGCGCCAGCAGCCAAGTCAGCTGGTTGAGCAATGGCTACACCTTC.

The rearrangement uses TRBV5-8 and TRBJ2-1; TRBD2 aligns across 14 bases. The V gene end was trimmed by 4 bases and the J gene end by 6 bases; junction bases not matched to a gene: 3. The CDR3 is made up of 15 amino acids. Germline V CDR1 and CDR2: SGHTS, YDEGEE. CDR3 loop: CASSLGLAGGNEQFF. In nucleotides, the CDR3 is TGTGCCAGCAGCCTAGGACTAGCGGGAGGCAATGAGCAGTTCTTC.

The CDR3 DNA follows: TGTGCCAGCAGTAGTCCGGGACAGGGTGTGGAAAAACTGTTTTTT. This translates into CASSSPGQGVEKLFF. The chain recombines TRBV25-1 with TRBJ1-4, with 9 positions matching TRBD1. The CDR3 length is 15 residues. Germline CDR1 MGHDK, CDR2 SYGVNS. The V and J ends lost 5 bases and 8 bases, in that order; junction bases with no gene match: 9.

This clone was picked up many times. V and J are TRBV2 and TRBJ1-1; D gene unclear. The germline V gene has CDR1 SNHLY and CDR2 FYNNEI. The CDR3 consists of 17 residues. Deletions cut 6 bases from V and 0 bases from J, with 20 bases between. CDR3 sequence (DNA): TGTGCCAGCAGCACAGACGCTCGTAAGTCGATGAACACTGAAGCTTTCTTT. This gives the protein CASSTDARKSMNTEAFF.